The TCR beta chain under discussion was sequenced for a study of PD-L1 blockade in urothelial cancer. Across the whole study: Patients previously received 0 to 3 chemotherapy regimens.

Trimming removed 8 bases from V and 7 bases from J, with 17 bases in between. CDR1 is MGHDK, CDR2 SYGVNS, per germline. The CDR3 runs 13 residues. Produced via immunoSEQ multiplex PCR; TCRdb's table is partial and in-frame only. The table includes 70,000 to 90,000 clones, over 80% detected once. The material was PBMCs, obtained around atezolizumab (anti-PD-L1) treatment. The V gene is TRBV25-1, the J gene TRBJ2-5; the D gene is possibly TRBD1 (6 bases). This sequence was found in a man between 70 and 80 years old with urothelial cancer. In nucleotides, the CDR3 is TGTGCCAGCCTCGCGACAGGCCAGTCGACCCAGTACTTC. Translating it yields CASLATGQSTQYF. The complete variable domain, with remaining parts taken from reference TRBV25-1 and TRBJ2-5, reads EADIYQTPRYLVIGTGKKITLECSQTMGHDKMYWYQQDPGMELHLIHYSYGVNSTEKGDLSSESTVSRIRTEHFPLTLESARPSHTSQYLCASLATGQSTQYFGPGTRLLVL.